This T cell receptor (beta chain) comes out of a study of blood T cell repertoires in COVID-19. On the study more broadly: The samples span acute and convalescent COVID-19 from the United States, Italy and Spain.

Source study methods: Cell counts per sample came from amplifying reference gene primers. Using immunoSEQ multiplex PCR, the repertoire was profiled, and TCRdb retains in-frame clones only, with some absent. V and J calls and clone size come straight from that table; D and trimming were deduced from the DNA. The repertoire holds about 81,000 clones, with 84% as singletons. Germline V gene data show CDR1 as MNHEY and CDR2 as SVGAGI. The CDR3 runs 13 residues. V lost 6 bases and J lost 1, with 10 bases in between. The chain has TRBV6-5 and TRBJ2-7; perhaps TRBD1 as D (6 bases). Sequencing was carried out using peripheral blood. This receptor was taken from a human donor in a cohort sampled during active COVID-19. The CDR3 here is CASRQGNSYEQYF. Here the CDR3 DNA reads TGTGCCAGCAGGCAGGGGAATTCCTACGAGCAGTACTTC.